This T cell receptor beta chain is from a study of T cells in Graves' hyperthyroidism and ophthalmopathy. In the case of this clonotype: What it recognizes is unknown.

Per germline, CDR1 MGHDK and CDR2 SYGVNS. The CDR3 runs to 16 residues. Trimming cost V 8 bases and J 0 bases; bases outside gene matches: 12. TCR beta CDR3 regions were amplified from RNA transcripts. First-round RT-PCR targeting the TCR CDR3 was performed with the HTBI primer set. TCRdb processed the multiplex PCR reads anew with MiXCR; each CDR3 protein has one entry. The sample lists approximately 510,000 distinct CDR3 sequences; 40% to 50% were seen once. Patients were excluded for uncontrolled infection, other autoimmune disease, pregnancy or lactation. Study-wide results and limits: Ophthalmopathy, as predicted by the model, came a median 6.5 months after the prediction. A model built on 13 V-J features separated ophthalmopathy from stable hyperthyroidism. Most expanded thyroid clonotypes above 0.001 recurred in blood.

The chain links TRBV25-1 to TRBJ1-2; 7 nucleotides match TRBD1. Specimen: peripheral blood or thyroid tissue (not recorded which). The sequence was obtained from an adult woman with Graves' disease, either hyperthyroidism or ophthalmopathy (not recorded which). CDR3: CASRGEGAKANYGYTF. The DNA of the CDR3 is TGTGCCAGCCGGGGAGAGGGGGCGAAAGCTAACTATGGCTACACCTTC.